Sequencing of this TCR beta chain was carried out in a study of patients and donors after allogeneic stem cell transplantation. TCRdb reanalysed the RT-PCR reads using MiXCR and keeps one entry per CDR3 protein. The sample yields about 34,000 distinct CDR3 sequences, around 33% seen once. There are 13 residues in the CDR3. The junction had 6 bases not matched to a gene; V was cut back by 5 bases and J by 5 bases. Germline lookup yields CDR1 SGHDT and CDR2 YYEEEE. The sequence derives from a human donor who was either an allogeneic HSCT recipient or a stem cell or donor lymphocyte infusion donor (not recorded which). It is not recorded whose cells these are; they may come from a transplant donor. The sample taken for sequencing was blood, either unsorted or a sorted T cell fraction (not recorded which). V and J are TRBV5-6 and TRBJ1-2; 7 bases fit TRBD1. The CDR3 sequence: CASRIDRAYGYTF. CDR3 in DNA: TGTGCCAGCAGGATTGACAGGGCTTATGGCTACACCTTC.